The 2 T cell receptor beta chains in this list originate from one sample, sequenced in a study of OX40 agonist ivuxolimab in advanced cancers. The table came from immunoSEQ multiplex PCR; TCRdb's copy has only in-frame clones and leaves some out. The repertoire holds around 70,000 clones, with about 85% as singletons. Sequenced material: CD4+ or CD8+ T cells sorted from blood, taken in a trial of the OX40 agonist ivuxolimab. The receptors were gathered from an adult with an advanced solid tumor such as melanoma, head and neck, liver or kidney cancer.

About this clone: The sample contains more than one DNA sequence encoding this CDR3. The rearrangement uses TRBV11-3 and TRBJ1-2; no clear D. The CDR3 runs to 12 residues. V lost 2 bases, J lost 11 bases, and 12 bases lay in between. Per germline, CDR1 SGHNT and CDR2 YENEEA. CDR3 residues: CASSLKSVGYTF. CDR3 DNA: TGTGCCAGCAGCTTAAAATCGGTCGGTTACACCTTC.

The rearrangement links TRBV18 to TRBJ1-3, with a tentative D call TRBD1 (5 bases). The V end was cut by 2 bases, the J end by 0 bases, with 11 bases between. The CDR3 covers 16 residues. Germline V gene lookup returns CDR1 KGHSH and CDR2 LQKENI. The CDR3 bases are TGTGCCAGCTCACCATGGGACTCCAGCTCTGGAAACACCATATATTTT. Protein: CASSPWDSSSGNTIYF.